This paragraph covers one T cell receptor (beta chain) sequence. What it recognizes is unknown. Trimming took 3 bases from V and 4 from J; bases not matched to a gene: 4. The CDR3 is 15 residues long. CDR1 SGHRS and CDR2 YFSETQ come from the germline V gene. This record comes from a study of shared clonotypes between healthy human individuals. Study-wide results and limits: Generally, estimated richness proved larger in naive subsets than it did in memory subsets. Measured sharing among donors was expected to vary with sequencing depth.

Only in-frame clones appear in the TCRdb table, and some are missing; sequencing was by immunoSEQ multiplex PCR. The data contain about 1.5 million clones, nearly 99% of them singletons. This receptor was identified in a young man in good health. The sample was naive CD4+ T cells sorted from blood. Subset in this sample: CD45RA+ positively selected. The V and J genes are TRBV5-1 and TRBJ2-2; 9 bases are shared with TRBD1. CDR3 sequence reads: CASSYGQGLTGELFF. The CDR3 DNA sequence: TGCGCCAGCAGCTACGGACAGGGGCTCACCGGGGAGCTGTTTTTT.